A selection of T cell receptor beta chains follows, all from one sample in a study of patients and donors after allogeneic stem cell transplantation. From the RT-PCR reads, TCRdb called clonotypes with MiXCR, one entry per CDR3 protein. The sample lists almost 90,000 distinct CDR3 sequences; 4.5% to 5% were seen once. Sample: blood, either unsorted or a sorted T cell fraction (not recorded which). The receptors shown here come from a human donor who was either an allogeneic HSCT recipient or a stem cell or donor lymphocyte infusion donor (not recorded which). It is not recorded whose cells these are; they may come from a transplant donor. The CDR3 runs from the conserved cysteine through the conserved F or W.

V	J	CDR3
TRBV15	TRBJ2-3	CATSRDIAAGGHLDTQYF
TRBV20-1	TRBJ2-2	CSARGDTGELFF
TRBV11-2	TRBJ2-4	CASSLGREGTLKNIQYF
TRBV7-3	TRBJ2-1	CASSLRHSLYNEQFF
TRBV20-1	TRBJ2-3	CSARVSGSDTQYF
TRBV18	TRBJ2-1	CASSQSGGYSYNEQFF
TRBV5-6	TRBJ2-7	CASSLSGTSYEQYF
TRBV28	TRBJ1-2	CASSAGQNYGYTF
TRBV28	TRBJ1-5	CASSPSGHVSNQPQHF
TRBV27	TRBJ2-3	CASRRDQATDTQYF
TRBV5-5	TRBJ2-7	CASSSRVSGVYEQYF
TRBV7-9	TRBJ1-4	CASSFGTGESEKLFF
TRBV20-1	TRBJ1-5	CSARDRRTGVNQPQHF
TRBV30	TRBJ1-2	CAWSPPVGYTF
TRBV11-3	TRBJ2-3	CASSRGTLGTDTQYF
TRBV15	TRBJ1-1	CATSRVGDDTEAFF
TRBV7-8	TRBJ1-1	CASSSPGQVGNTEAFF